Reported below is one T cell receptor (beta chain). Its antigen is unknown. The data were produced by immunoSEQ multiplex PCR, yet TCRdb's version contains in-frame clones alone and is incomplete. The table lists tens of thousands of clones, roughly nine tenths of them singletons. The sample is drawn from a study of OX40 agonist ivuxolimab in advanced cancers. Background on the study: Subjects had a mean age of roughly 57 years, with a range of roughly 23 to 80; 82.7% were male.

Samples were taken at baseline and on day 1 of cycles 4 and 7. Study results and caveats: Those patients achieving a partial response at 0.1-3.0 mg/kg showed among the lowest clonal expansion. CD8+ T cells showed, on average, more clonal expansion than CD4+ cells.

Germline CDR1 is SGHVS and CDR2 is FQNEAQ. The CDR3 sequence is 16 residues long. The V and J ends lost 0 bases and 5 bases respectively, with 16 bases between them. Sequencing used CD4+ or CD8+ T cells sorted from blood, obtained in a trial of the OX40 agonist ivuxolimab. The sequence derives from an adult with an advanced solid tumor such as melanoma, head and neck, liver or kidney cancer. The V call is TRBV7-8, the J call TRBJ2-5; D might be TRBD1 (6 bases). The CDR3 protein is CASSLAMQGLKETQYF. CDR3 bases: TGTGCCAGCAGCTTAGCCATGCAGGGGTTGAAGGAGACCCAGTACTTC. Full variable domain (remainder filled in from reference TRBV7-8 and TRBJ2-5): GAGVSQSPRYKVAKRGQDVALRCDPISGHVSLFWYQQALGQGPEFLTYFQNEAQLDKSGLPSDRFFAERPEGSVSTLKIQRTQQEDSAVYLCASSLAMQGLKETQYFGPGTRLLVL.